Listed below are T cell receptor beta chains from one sample, sequenced in a study of T cells after yellow fever vaccination. MiXCR was run by TCRdb on the 5' RACE reads, yielding one entry per CDR3 protein. The sample has about 52,000 distinct CDR3 sequences, 6% to 8.5% seen once. The specimen comprised CD8+ T cells not binding an NS4B(214-222) dextramer, sorted from PBMCs, sampled 45 days after the first yellow fever vaccination. The origin of the receptors is a man aged 18-30 years who received the YFV17D yellow fever vaccine. Each CDR3 is given without its conserved first and last residue.

CDR3 | V
AWSVGTDTQY | TRBV30
ASSPGLAGFAGELF | TRBV19
ASSGGGLDNQPQH | TRBV12-3/TRBV12-4
ASSLLGTGVLYEQF | TRBV5-5
ASSLGVAGGQTQY | TRBV7-2
ASSAETSGVGETQY | TRBV9
AISAGNTGELF | TRBV10-3
SANDGGASNNEQF | TRBV20-1
ASSLVGHSENTIY | TRBV13
ASSEPGLEQF | TRBV2
SARGLVRGAIYEQY | TRBV20-1
ASSHYRTGVIGEQF | TRBV4-1
ASSQGTVINYGYT | TRBV3-1
ASSLSLGSETQY | TRBV7-9
ASSPTGEGMNTEAF | TRBV18
ASSQDDGGLYQETQY | TRBV4-1
ASSLSTFGANVLT | TRBV7-3
ASSLGDRPYEQY | TRBV7-8
ASSSGGFVNEQF | TRBV6-5
ASSFTGAPPGELF | TRBV12-3/TRBV12-4
ASSRGGLVGDTQY | TRBV3-1
ASSPAGGRSDTQY | TRBV7-3
ASSPGTSSSNQPQH | TRBV7-6
ASSVTSGGAAETQY | TRBV9
AWAGQGTSGANVLT | TRBV30
ASSLAGANTEAF | TRBV5-1
ASKNTFSTDTQY | TRBV7-2
ATSRDRVNNQPQH | TRBV15
AVINGSSTDTQY | TRBV12-3/TRBV12-4
ASSRNLAGAAYEQY | TRBV2
ASSQAHEAF | TRBV4-1
ATSRLTGNEQF | TRBV15
ASSLGAGVPSGNTIY | TRBV5-5
ASSFGTSWQY | TRBV7-8
ASSVLVGGGDEQF | TRBV28
ASSSLAGGIDTQY | TRBV12-3/TRBV12-4
ASSGDLFTEAF | TRBV9
ASSLVGGATDTQY | TRBV7-2
SADGTGDGDTGELF | TRBV29-1
ASSLAAGEDLYGYT | TRBV7-2
ASTDRWDTQY | TRBV25-1
ASSLAPRDQPQH | TRBV7-9
SVEEAGVDTQY | TRBV29-1
ASSQTPQGTYNEQF | TRBV4-3
ASKTTGPYGYT | TRBV19
ASSFVDTQY | TRBV12-3/TRBV12-4
ASSRGGGFQETQY | TRBV6-1
ASSEPPGTGSEAF | TRBV9
ASSYVAGGTGELF | TRBV6-5
ASSTRQGANTEAF | TRBV7-9
ASSLRRDRVNQPQH | TRBV4-3
ASRGGARGSSTDTQY | TRBV2
ASSWDQQGNIQY | TRBV5-6
ASGRGDYVYNEQF | TRBV27
SAPWAYRALNTEAF | TRBV20-1
ATSVRGSNQPQH | TRBV24-1
ASSQDRYGTTEAF | TRBV4-1